This is a list of T cell receptor beta chains from one sample in a study of vaccination and CD4 T cells after COVID-19. For these TCRs, the target antigens are not known. In TCRdb, the PCR reads were re-called with MiXCR into one record per CDR3 protein. The sample records about 15,000 distinct CDR3 sequences, nearly 75% being singletons. Sequencing input: CD4+ T cells from blood, cultured in vitro. Source of these receptors: a human donor who had recovered from COVID-19. Both conserved end residues are part of each CDR3. D genes are given only for firm matches. The size of a clone is reported for some rows only, either as once, few or many, or as a class for expanded clones.

TRBJ2-1 TRBV15 TRBD2 NA CATSRALPGHGTSGTDEQFF TGTGCCACCAGCAGAGCCTTGCCGGGACACGGGACTAGCGGGACCGATGAGCAGTTCTTC
TRBJ1-2 TRBV6-2/TRBV6-3 NA few CASSYNRASSYGYTF TGTGCCAGCAGTTACAATCGGGCGTCCTCGTATGGCTACACCTTC
TRBJ1-2 TRBV9 NA NA CASSGRGRANYGYTF TGTGCCAGCAGTGGTAGGGGGAGGGCTAACTATGGCTACACCTTC
TRBJ1-6 TRBV2 NA NA CASQTTGNSPLHF TGTGCCAGCCAAACAACCGGGAATTCACCCCTCCACTTT
TRBJ1-5 TRBV19 NA NA CASSNTHQPQHF TGTGCCAGTAGCAATACCCATCAGCCCCAGCATTTT
TRBJ1-3 TRBV7-8 NA NA CASSARRETGNTIYF TGTGCCAGCTCCGCCAGGAGGGAGACTGGAAACACCATATATTTT
TRBJ2-1 TRBV5-4 NA NA CASSSLGRTSYNEQFF TGTGCCAGCAGCTCCCTAGGGCGGACCTCCTACAATGAGCAGTTCTTC
TRBJ1-5 TRBV6-1 NA NA CASKVDRLQTLNQPQHF TGTGCCAGCAAGGTAGACAGGTTACAGACTCTTAATCAGCCCCAGCATTTT
TRBJ2-3 TRBV15 TRBD2 NA CATSSAPGLAGVGDTQYF TGTGCCACCAGCAGTGCTCCGGGGCTAGCGGGAGTTGGAGATACGCAGTATTTT
TRBJ2-3 TRBV24-1 TRBD2 NA CATSVGGSGTDTQYF TGTGCCACCAGTGTGGGGGGGTCTGGCACAGATACGCAGTATTTT
TRBJ1-6 TRBV2 NA NA CASSDPRWDSPLHF TGTGCCAGCAGTGATCCCAGGTGGGATTCACCCCTCCACTTT
TRBJ1-6 TRBV6-5 NA NA CASSYRYNSPLHF TGTGCCAGCAGTTACAGATATAATTCACCCCTCCACTTT
TRBJ1-1 TRBV7-2 NA few CASSLVAGVGTEAFF TGTGCCAGCAGCTTAGTTGCAGGGGTAGGCACTGAAGCTTTCTTT
TRBJ2-1 TRBV7-2 NA NA CASSLGLLAGDEQFF TGTGCCAGCAGCTTAGGGCTTCTAGCAGGGGATGAGCAGTTCTTC
TRBJ1-5 TRBV28 TRBD1 NA CASSYSPDRGLGQPQHF TGTGCCAGCAGCTACTCCCCCGACAGGGGGCTCGGGCAGCCCCAGCATTTT
TRBJ1-1 TRBV7-2 NA NA CASSLYRGSEAFF TGTGCCAGCAGCTTATATCGGGGCTCTGAAGCTTTCTTT
TRBJ1-5 TRBV12-3/TRBV12-4 TRBD1 NA CASSQGANQPQHF TGTGCCAGCAGTCAGGGGGCGAATCAGCCCCAGCATTTT
TRBJ2-7 TRBV7-2 TRBD2 NA CASSPSSGRAVGEQYF TGTGCCAGCAGCCCGAGCAGCGGGAGGGCCGTCGGGGAGCAGTACTTC
TRBJ1-2 TRBV19 TRBD1 NA CASSWDRVDGYTF TGTGCCAGTAGTTGGGACAGGGTCGATGGCTACACCTTC
TRBJ1-5 TRBV7-8 TRBD1 once CASSNRGLSNQPQHF TGTGCCAGCAGCAACAGGGGGCTAAGTAATCAGCCCCAGCATTTT
TRBJ1-2 TRBV7-9 NA NA CASSLSDSSQGGYTF TGTGCCAGCAGCCTATCTGACTCATCGCAGGGGGGCTACACCTTC
TRBJ2-3 TRBV7-2 TRBD2 NA CASSLGSGRADTQYF TGTGCCAGCAGCTTAGGGAGTGGGAGGGCAGATACGCAGTATTTT
TRBJ2-7 TRBV20-1 TRBD1 NA CSAGIPGQAYEQYF TGCAGTGCTGGGATACCGGGACAGGCCTACGAGCAGTACTTC
TRBJ1-2 TRBV27 TRBD1 NA CASSSRQGIRGYTF TGTGCCAGCAGTTCTAGACAGGGAATACGTGGCTACACCTTC
TRBJ1-1 TRBV11-3 NA NA CASSVRKAGANTEAFF TGTGCCAGCAGCGTAAGGAAGGCCGGGGCCAACACTGAAGCTTTCTTT
TRBJ1-1 TRBV4-1 TRBD1 NA CASTKGQGTLEAFF TGCGCCAGCACCAAAGGACAGGGGACTTTAGAGGCTTTCTTT
TRBJ1-1 TRBV2 NA few CASSRARTGMNTEAFF TGTGCCAGCAGCCGCGCGAGAACAGGGATGAACACTGAAGCTTTCTTT
TRBJ1-3 TRBV6-2/TRBV6-3 NA NA CASSYDSGNTIYF TGTGCCAGCAGTTACGACTCTGGAAACACCATATATTTT
TRBJ1-2 TRBV27 NA NA CASSLRGTVGYTF TGTGCCAGCAGTTTACGTGGGACTGTTGGCTACACCTTC
TRBJ1-5 TRBV7-2 NA NA CASSKQGNQPQHF TGTGCCAGCAGCAAGCAGGGCAATCAGCCCCAGCATTTT
TRBJ2-7 TRBV20-1 TRBD2 medium-sized CSAGTTSYEQYF TGCAGTGCCGGGACTACCTCCTACGAGCAGTACTTC
TRBJ2-6 TRBV24-1 NA few CATSDPPGQNSGANVLTF TGTGCCACCAGTGATCCACCGGGTCAGAACTCTGGGGCCAACGTCCTGACTTTC
TRBJ1-2 TRBV27 NA few CASSSDHKGVYGYTF TGTGCCAGCAGTTCCGACCATAAAGGCGTGTATGGCTACACCTTC
TRBJ2-7 TRBV7-2 NA NA CASSLGGGRESREQYF TGTGCCAGCAGCTTAGGAGGCGGCCGGGAGTCTCGCGAGCAGTACTTC
TRBJ2-1 TRBV5-1 NA NA CASSLGPAGVNEQFF TGCGCCAGCAGCTTAGGGCCAGCGGGTGTAAATGAGCAGTTCTTC
TRBJ1-2 TRBV20-1 TRBD1 few CSARDETGVGYTF TGCAGTGCTAGAGACGAGACAGGGGTCGGCTACACCTTC
TRBJ1-2 TRBV29-1 NA once CSAQKDTANYGYTF TGCAGCGCCCAGAAGGACACAGCTAACTATGGCTACACCTTC
TRBJ1-5 TRBV7-4 NA NA CASSLGKAGAQPQHF TGTGCCAGCAGCTTAGGAAAGGCAGGGGCCCAGCCCCAGCATTTT
TRBJ2-5 TRBV18 TRBD1 NA CASSPRQGVTETQYF TGTGCCAGCTCACCCCGACAGGGGGTGACGGAGACCCAGTACTTC
TRBJ2-2 TRBV7-9 NA NA CARGPGTRDTGELFF TGTGCCAGGGGCCCCGGGACGAGGGACACCGGGGAGCTGTTTTTT
TRBJ1-2 TRBV27 NA NA CASSLFGWAGANYGYTF TGTGCCAGCAGTTTATTTGGCTGGGCAGGGGCGAACTATGGCTACACCTTC
TRBJ1-5 TRBV7-2 NA NA CASSQLQGYSNQPQHF TGTGCCAGCAGCCAGCTCCAGGGTTATAGCAATCAGCCCCAGCATTTT
TRBJ1-6 TRBV6-5 NA NA CASSYSRGGNSPLHF TGTGCCAGCAGTTACTCTCGGGGCGGGAATTCACCCCTCCACTTT
TRBJ1-2 TRBV4-3 NA few CASSQDLGPSGPGLKGYTF TGCGCCAGCAGCCAAGATCTCGGTCCGAGCGGCCCGGGGCTCAAGGGCTACACCTTC
TRBJ2-6 TRBV7-3 NA NA CASSAQGLGLSGANVLTF TGTGCCAGCAGCGCACAGGGTCTTGGGCTCTCTGGGGCCAACGTCCTGACTTTC
TRBJ2-7 TRBV20-1 NA NA CSARDTHRANSYEQYF TGCAGTGCTAGAGACACCCACAGGGCGAACTCCTACGAGCAGTACTTC
TRBJ2-5 TRBV7-9 NA NA CASSQYSQETQYF TGTGCCAGCAGCCAGTACTCCCAAGAGACCCAGTACTTC
TRBJ2-7 TRBV28 NA once CASSFGTASGAYEQYF TGTGCCAGCAGTTTCGGGACCGCTAGTGGAGCCTACGAGCAGTACTTC
TRBJ2-1 TRBV28 TRBD2 few CASSSGRGSFHEQFF TGTGCCAGCAGTTCAGGGAGGGGTAGTTTCCATGAGCAGTTCTTC
TRBJ1-1 TRBV12-3/TRBV12-4 NA NA CASSISAGREAFF TGTGCCAGCAGTATCTCAGCAGGGAGAGAAGCTTTCTTT
TRBJ1-2 TRBV7-2 TRBD1 NA CASSKGTAINYGYTF TGTGCCAGCAGCAAGGGGACAGCAATTAACTATGGCTACACCTTC
TRBJ2-1 TRBV25-1 NA NA CATQLAGPSYNEQFF TGTGCCACCCAACTGGCGGGCCCCTCCTACAATGAGCAGTTCTTC
TRBJ1-1 TRBV28 TRBD1 few CASSPGQGWGLDTEAFF TGTGCCAGCAGCCCCGGACAGGGATGGGGATTAGACACTGAAGCTTTCTTT
TRBJ1-1 TRBV7-7 NA NA CASSVGQGYEQYFGPGTEAFF NA
TRBJ2-3 TRBV20-1 NA NA CSEEALRDTQYF TGCAGCGAGGAGGCCTTGAGAGATACGCAGTATTTT
TRBJ2-6 TRBV6-5 TRBD2 NA CASSYFHGSGSSGANVLTF TGTGCCAGCAGTTACTTCCATGGTAGCGGGAGCTCTGGGGCCAACGTCCTGACTTTC
TRBJ2-7 TRBV20-1 TRBD2 NA CSAMRRAGGTEYEQYF TGCAGTGCTATGCGGCGCGCGGGAGGAACGGAATACGAGCAGTACTTC
TRBJ2-1 TRBV11-2 NA NA CASKPYTVGEQFF TGTGCCAGCAAGCCCTATACCGTCGGTGAGCAGTTCTTC
TRBJ2-6 TRBV5-6 TRBD1 NA CASSLTGAPGANVLTF TGTGCCAGCAGCTTGACAGGGGCCCCTGGGGCCAACGTCCTGACTTTC